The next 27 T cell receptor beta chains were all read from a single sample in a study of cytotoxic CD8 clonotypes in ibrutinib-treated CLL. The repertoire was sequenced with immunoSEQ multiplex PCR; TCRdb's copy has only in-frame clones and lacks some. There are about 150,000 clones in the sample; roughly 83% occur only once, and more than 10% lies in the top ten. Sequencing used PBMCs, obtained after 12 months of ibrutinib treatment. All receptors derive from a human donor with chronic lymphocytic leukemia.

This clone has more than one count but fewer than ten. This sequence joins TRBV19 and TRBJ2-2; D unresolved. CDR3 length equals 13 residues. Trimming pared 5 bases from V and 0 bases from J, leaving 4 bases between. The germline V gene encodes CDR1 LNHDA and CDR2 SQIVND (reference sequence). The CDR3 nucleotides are TGTGCCAGTAGTGGGGCGAACACCGGGGAGCTGTTTTTT. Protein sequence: CASSGANTGELFF.

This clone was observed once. The CDR3 DNA reads as TGTGCCAGCAGCCCTTCCACAACGGGGATCACAGATACGCAGTATTTT. Protein: CASSPSTTGITDTQYF. The genes are TRBV28 and TRBJ2-3; maybe TRBD2 (5 bases). The CDR3 length is 16 residues. V dropped 6 bases and J dropped 2 bases, with 18 bases sitting between them. Germline CDR1 is MDHEN and CDR2 is SYDVKM.

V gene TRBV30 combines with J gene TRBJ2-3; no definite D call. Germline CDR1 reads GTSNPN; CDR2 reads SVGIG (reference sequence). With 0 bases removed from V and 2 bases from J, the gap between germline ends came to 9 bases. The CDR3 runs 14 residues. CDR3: CAWSVSGYTDTQYF. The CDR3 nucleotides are TGTGCCTGGAGTGTATCCGGGTACACAGATACGCAGTATTTT.

DNA of the CDR3: TGCGCCAGCAGCCAAGGAGGACTAGCGGATAGCAATGAGCAGTTCTTC. The encoded protein is CASSQGGLADSNEQFF. This chain links TRBV4-3 with TRBJ2-1; 10 nucleotides align to TRBD2. The CDR3 loop spans 16 amino acids. Per germline, CDR1 LGHNA and CDR2 YSLEER. With 1 base clipped from V and 6 bases from J, the junction kept 6 bases outside the gene matches.

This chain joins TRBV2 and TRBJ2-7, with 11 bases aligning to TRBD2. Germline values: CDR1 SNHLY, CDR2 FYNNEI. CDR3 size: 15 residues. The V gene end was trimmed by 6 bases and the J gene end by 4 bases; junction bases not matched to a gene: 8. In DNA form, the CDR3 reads TGTGCCAGCAGCCTTTGGAGGACTAGCGGGTACGAGCAGTACTTC. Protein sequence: CASSLWRTSGYEQYF.

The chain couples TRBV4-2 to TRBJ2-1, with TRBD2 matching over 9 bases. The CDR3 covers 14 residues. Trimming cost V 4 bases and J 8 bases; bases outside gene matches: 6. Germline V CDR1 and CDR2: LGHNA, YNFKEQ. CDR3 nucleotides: TGTGCCAGCAGCCCGCCTAGCGGGAAGGATGAGCAGTTCTTC. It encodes CASSPPSGKDEQFF.

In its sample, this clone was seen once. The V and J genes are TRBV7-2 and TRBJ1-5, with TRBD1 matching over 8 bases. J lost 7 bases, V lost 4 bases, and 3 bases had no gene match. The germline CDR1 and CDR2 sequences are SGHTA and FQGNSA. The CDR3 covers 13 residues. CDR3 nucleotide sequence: TGTGCCAGCAGCTACGACAGGGGCCAGCCCCAGCATTTT. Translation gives CASSYDRGQPQHF.

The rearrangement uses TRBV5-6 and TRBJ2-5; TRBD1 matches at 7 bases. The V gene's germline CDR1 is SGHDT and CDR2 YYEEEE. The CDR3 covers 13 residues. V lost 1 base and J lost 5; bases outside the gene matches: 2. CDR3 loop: CASSLLQGETQYF. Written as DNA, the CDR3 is TGTGCCAGCAGCTTGTTACAGGGGGAGACCCAGTACTTC.

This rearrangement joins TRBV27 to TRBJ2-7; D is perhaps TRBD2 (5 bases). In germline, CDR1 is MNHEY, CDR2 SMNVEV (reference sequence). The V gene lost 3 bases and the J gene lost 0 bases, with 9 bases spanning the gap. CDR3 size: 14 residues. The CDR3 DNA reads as TGTGCCAGCAGTTTCCAGCGGAACTCCTACGAGCAGTACTTC. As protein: CASSFQRNSYEQYF.

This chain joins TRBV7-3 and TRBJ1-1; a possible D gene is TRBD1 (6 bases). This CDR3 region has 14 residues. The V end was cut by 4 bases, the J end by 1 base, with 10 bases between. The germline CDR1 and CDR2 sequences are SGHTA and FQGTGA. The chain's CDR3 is CASSSDSSNTEAFF. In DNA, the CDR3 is TGTGCCAGCAGCTCGGACAGTTCGAACACTGAAGCTTTCTTT.

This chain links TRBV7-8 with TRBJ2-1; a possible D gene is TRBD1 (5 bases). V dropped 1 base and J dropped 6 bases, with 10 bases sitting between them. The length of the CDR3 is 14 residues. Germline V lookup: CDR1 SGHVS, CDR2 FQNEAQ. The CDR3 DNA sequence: TGTGCCAGCAGCTTAGAGGGGTCACTCAATGAGCAGTTCTTC. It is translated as CASSLEGSLNEQFF. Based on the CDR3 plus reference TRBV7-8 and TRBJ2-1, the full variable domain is GAGVSQSPRYKVAKRGQDVALRCDPISGHVSLFWYQQALGQGPEFLTYFQNEAQLDKSGLPSDRFFAERPEGSVSTLKIQRTQQEDSAVYLCASSLEGSLNEQFFGPGTRLTVL.

CDR3: CASTKGQGVPSHYF. The CDR3, as DNA: TGTGCCAGCACCAAGGGACAGGGTGTGCCAAGTCACTACTTC. The chain uses TRBV28 and TRBJ2-7; 9 bases fit TRBD1. CDR1 is MDHEN and CDR2 is SYDVKM in the germline V gene. CDR3 length: 14 residues. Unmatched junction bases numbered 17, after V lost 7 bases and J lost 13 bases.

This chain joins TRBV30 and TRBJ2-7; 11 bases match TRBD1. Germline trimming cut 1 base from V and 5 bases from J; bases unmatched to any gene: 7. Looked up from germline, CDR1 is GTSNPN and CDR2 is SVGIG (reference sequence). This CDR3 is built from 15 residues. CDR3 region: CAWSDRWTGGNEQYF. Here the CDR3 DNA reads TGTGCCTGGAGTGATCGTTGGACAGGGGGCAACGAGCAGTACTTC.

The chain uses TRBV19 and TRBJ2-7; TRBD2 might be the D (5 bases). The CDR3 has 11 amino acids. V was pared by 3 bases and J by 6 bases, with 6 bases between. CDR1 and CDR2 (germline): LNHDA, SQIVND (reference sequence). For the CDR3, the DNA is TGTGCCAGTAGTATTGGGAGCGAGCAGTACTTC. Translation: CASSIGSEQYF.

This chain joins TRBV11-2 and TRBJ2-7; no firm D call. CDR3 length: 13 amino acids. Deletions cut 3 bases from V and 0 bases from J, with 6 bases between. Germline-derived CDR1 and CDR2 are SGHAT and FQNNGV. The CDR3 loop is CASSFGISYEQYF. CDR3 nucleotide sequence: TGTGCCAGCAGCTTCGGAATCTCCTACGAGCAGTACTTC.

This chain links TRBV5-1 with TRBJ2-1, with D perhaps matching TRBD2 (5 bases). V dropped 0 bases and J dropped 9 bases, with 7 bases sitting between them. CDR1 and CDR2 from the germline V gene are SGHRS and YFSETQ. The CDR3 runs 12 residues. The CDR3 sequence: CASSLVGVEQFF. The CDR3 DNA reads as TGCGCCAGCAGCTTGGTGGGAGTTGAGCAGTTCTTC. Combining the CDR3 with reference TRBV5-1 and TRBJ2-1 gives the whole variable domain KAGVTQTPRYLIKTRGQQVTLSCSPISGHRSVSWYQQTPGQGLQFLFEYFSETQRNKGNFPGRFSGRQFSNSRSEMNVSTLELGDSALYLCASSLVGVEQFFGPGTRLTVL.

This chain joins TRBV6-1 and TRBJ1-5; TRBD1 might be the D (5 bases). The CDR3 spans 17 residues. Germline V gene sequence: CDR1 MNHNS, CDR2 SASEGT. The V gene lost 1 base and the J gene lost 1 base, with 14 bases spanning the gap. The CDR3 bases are TGTGCCAGCAGTGAAGTAGGGGTAGCGGGAAGCAATCAGCCCCAGCATTTT. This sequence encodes CASSEVGVAGSNQPQHF.

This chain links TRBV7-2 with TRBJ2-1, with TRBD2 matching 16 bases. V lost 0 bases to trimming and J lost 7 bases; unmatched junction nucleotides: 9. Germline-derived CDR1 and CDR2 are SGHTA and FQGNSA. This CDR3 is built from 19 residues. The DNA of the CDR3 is TGTGCCAGCAGCTTAGCGGGACTAGCGGGAGGGCTATTGTTTAATGAGCAGTTCTTC. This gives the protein CASSLAGLAGGLLFNEQFF. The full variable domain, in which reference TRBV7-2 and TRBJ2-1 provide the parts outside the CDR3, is GAGVSQSPSNKVTEKGKDVELRCDPISGHTALYWYRQSLGQGLEFLIYFQGNSAPDKSGLPSDRFSAERTGGSVSTLTIQRTQQEDSAVYLCASSLAGLAGGLLFNEQFFGPGTRLTVL.

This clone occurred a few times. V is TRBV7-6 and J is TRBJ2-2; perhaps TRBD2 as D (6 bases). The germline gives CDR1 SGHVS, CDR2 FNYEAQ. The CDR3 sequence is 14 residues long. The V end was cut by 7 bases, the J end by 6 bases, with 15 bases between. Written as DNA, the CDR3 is TGTGCCAGCACCTCTGGTGCGGGGTCCGGGGAGCTGTTTTTT. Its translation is CASTSGAGSGELFF.

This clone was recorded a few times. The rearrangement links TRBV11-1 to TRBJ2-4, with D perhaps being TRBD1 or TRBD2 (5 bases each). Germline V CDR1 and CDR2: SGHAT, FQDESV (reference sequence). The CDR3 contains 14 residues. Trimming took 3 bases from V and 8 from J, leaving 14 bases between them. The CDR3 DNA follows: TGTGCCAGCAGCTTTTCAGGGATCGGGGACATTCAGTACTTC. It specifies CASSFSGIGDIQYF. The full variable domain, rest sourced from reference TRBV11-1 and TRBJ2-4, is EAEVAQSPRYKITEKSQAVAFWCDPISGHATLYWYRQILGQGPELLVQFQDESVVDDSQLPKDRFSAERLKGVDSTLKIQPAELGDSAMYLCASSFSGIGDIQYFGAGTRLSVL.

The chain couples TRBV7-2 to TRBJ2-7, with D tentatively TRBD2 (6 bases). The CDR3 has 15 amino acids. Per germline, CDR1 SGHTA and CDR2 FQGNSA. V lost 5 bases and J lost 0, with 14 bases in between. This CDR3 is CASSTDYTGSYEQYF. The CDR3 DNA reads TGTGCCAGCAGCACGGACTATACCGGCTCCTACGAGCAGTACTTC.

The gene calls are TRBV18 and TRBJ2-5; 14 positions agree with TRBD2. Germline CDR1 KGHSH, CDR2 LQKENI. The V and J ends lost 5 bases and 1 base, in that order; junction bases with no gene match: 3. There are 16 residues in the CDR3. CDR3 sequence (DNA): TGTGCCAGCTCAGCGGGACTAGCGGGAGTCCAAGAGACCCAGTACTTC. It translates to CASSAGLAGVQETQYF.

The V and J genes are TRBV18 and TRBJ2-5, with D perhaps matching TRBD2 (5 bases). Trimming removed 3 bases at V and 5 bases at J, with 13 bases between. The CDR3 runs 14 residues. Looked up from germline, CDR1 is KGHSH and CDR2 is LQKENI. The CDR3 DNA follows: TGTGCCAGCTCACCGGTAGGAGGCTGGGAGACCCAGTACTTC. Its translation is CASSPVGGWETQYF. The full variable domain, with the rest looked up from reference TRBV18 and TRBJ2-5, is NAGVMQNPRHLVRRRGQEARLRCSPMKGHSHVYWYRQLPEEGLKFMVYLQKENIIDESGMPKERFSAEFPKEGPSILRIQQVVRGDSAAYFCASSPVGGWETQYFGPGTRLLVL.

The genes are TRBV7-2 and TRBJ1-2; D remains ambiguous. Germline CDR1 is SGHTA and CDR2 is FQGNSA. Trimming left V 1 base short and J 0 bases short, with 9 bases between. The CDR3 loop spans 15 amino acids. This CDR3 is CASSLVPQPNYGYTF. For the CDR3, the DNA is TGTGCCAGCAGCTTAGTCCCCCAACCTAACTATGGCTACACCTTC.

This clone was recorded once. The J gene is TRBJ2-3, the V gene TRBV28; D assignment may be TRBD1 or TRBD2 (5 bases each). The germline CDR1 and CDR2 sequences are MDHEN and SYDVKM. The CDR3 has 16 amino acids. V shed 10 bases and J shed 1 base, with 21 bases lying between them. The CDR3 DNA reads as TGTGCCAACCCTCAGAGGGGCAGGGAAGGCACAGATACGCAGTATTTT. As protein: CANPQRGREGTDTQYF.

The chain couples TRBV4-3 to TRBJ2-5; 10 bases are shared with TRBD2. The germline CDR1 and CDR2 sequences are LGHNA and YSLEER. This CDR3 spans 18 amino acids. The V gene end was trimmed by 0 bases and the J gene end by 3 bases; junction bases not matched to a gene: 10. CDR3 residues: CASSQDRIRGLAEETQYF. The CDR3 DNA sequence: TGCGCCAGCAGCCAAGATAGGATTAGAGGACTAGCGGAAGAGACCCAGTACTTC.

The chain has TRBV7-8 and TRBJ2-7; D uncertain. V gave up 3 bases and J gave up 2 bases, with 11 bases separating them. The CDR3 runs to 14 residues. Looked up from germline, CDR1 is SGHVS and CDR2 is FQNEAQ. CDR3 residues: CASSFRADPYEQYF. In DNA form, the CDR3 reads TGTGCCAGCAGCTTTCGGGCAGATCCCTACGAGCAGTACTTC.